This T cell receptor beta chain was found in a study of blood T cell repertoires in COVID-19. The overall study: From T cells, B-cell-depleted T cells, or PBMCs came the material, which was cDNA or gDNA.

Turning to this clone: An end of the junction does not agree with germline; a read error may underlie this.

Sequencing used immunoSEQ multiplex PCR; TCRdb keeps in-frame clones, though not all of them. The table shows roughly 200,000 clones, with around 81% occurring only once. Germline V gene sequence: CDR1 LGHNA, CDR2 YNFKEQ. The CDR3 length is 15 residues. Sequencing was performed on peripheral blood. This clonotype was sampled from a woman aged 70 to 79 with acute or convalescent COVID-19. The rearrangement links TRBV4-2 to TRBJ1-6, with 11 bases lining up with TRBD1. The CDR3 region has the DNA TGTGCCAGCACCCAAACGGGACAGGGGGGTTCACCCCTCCACTTT. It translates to CASTQTGQGGSPLHF.